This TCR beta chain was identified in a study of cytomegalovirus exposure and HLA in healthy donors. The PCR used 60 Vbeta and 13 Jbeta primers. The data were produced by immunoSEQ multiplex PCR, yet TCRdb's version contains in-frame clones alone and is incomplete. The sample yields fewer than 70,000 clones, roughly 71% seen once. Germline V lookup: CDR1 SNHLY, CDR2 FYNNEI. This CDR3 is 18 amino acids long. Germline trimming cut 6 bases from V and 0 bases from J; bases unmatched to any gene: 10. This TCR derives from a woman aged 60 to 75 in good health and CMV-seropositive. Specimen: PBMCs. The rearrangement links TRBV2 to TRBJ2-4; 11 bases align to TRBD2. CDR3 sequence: CASRGVAGGLLAKNIQYF. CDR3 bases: TGTGCCAGCAGGGGAGTAGCGGGGGGGCTACTAGCCAAAAACATTCAGTACTTC.